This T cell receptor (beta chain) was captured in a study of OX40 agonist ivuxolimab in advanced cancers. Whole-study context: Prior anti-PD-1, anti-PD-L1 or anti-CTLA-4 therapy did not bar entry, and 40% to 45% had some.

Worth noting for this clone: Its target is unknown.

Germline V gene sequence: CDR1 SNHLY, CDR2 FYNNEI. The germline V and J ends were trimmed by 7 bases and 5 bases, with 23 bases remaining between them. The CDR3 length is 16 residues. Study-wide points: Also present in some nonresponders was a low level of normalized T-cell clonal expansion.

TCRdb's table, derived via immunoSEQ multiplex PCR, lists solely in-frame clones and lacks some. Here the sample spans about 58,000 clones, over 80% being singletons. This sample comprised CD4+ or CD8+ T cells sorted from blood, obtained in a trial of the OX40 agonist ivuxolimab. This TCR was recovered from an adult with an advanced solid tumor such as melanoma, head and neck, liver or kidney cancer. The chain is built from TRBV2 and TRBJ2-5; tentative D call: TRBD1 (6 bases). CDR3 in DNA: TGTGCCAGCACTAGAGAAGAGGGGGTTCAGGGGGAGACCCAGTACTTC. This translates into CASTREEGVQGETQYF.